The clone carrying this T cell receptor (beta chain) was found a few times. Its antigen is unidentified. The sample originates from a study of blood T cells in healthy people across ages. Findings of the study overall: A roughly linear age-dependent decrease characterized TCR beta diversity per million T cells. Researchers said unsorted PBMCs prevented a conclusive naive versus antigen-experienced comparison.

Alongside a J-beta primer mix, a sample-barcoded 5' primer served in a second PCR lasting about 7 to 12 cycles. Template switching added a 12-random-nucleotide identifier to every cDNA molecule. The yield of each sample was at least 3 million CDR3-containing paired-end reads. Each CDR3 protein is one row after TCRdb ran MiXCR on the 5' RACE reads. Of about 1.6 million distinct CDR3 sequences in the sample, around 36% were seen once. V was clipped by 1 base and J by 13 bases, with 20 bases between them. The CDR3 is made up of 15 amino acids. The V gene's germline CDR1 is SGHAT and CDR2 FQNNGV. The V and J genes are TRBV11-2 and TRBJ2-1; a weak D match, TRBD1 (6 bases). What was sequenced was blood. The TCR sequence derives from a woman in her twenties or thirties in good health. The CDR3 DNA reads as TGTGCCAGCAGCTTAGTAGGGACAATAGCCTTCGACCAGTTCTTC. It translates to CASSLVGTIAFDQFF.